This TCR beta chain was obtained from a study of response to subunit inactivated influenza vaccine. Study conclusions and caveats: Authors suggested each seasonal flu vaccination may recruit only limited numbers of new T cells.

TCRdb analysed the RT-PCR reads with MiXCR anew, one entry per CDR3 protein. Counted here are about 570,000 distinct CDR3 sequences, around 11% occurring once; the ten biggest clones make up approximately 11%. To note about this clonotype: What it binds is not known.

The V gene end was trimmed by 0 bases and the J gene end by 4 bases; junction bases not matched to a gene: 9. Germline-derived CDR1 and CDR2 are MNHEY and SMNVEV (reference sequence). The CDR3 extends over 17 amino acids. The same sample was also studied in work on T cells expressing NK-cell markers. That source reports: The authors generated TCR beta cDNA through 5'RACE template switching with UMIs. One of the eight sequenced donors was seronegative, whereas the other seven were HCMV-seropositive. Four donors' CD3+CD56-NKG2C+ cells were dominated by the same clonotypes.

The sequence was collected from a man between 45 and 60 years old who received an inactivated influenza vaccine. The gene calls are TRBV27 and TRBJ2-1; 7 bases are shared with TRBD1. The sequenced sample was PBMCs from blood, obtained on the day of vaccination. CDR3: CASSLSGRGSPYNEQFF. In DNA, the CDR3 is TGTGCCAGCAGTTTATCTGGCAGGGGGTCTCCTTACAATGAGCAGTTCTTC.